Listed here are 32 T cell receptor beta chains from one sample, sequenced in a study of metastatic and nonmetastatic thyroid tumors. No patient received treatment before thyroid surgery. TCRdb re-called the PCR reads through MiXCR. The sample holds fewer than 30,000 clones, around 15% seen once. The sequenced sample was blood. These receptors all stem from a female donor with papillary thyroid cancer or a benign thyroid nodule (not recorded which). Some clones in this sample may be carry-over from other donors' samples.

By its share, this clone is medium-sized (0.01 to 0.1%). CDR3: CASRKGLKGEQYF. CDR3 coding DNA: TGTGCCAGCCGCAAAGGGCTGAAGGGCGAGCAGTACTTC. J is TRBJ2-7 and V is TRBV27; D unresolved. The germline V gene has CDR1 MNHEY and CDR2 SMNVEV (reference sequence). V lost 8 bases and J 6 bases, leaving 17 bases between the germline ends. This CDR3 is built from 13 residues.

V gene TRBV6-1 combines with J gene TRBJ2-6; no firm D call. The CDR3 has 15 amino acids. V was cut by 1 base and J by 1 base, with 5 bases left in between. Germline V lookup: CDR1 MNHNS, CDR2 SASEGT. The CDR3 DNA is TGTGCCAGCAGTGAAGGGCAGTCTGGGGCCAACGTCCTGACTTTC. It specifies CASSEGQSGANVLTF.

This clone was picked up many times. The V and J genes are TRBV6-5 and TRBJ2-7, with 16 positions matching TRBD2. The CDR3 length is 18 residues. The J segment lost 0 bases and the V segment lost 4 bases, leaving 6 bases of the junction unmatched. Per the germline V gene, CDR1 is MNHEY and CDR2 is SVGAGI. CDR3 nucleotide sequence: TGTGCCAGCAGTTTTAAGGGACTAGCGGGGGGGCGCTCCTACGAGCAGTACTTC. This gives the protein CASSFKGLAGGRSYEQYF.

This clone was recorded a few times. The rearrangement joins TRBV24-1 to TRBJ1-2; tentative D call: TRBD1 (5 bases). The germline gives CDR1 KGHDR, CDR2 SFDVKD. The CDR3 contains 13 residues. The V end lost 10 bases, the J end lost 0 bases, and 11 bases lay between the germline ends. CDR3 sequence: CATSDRANYGYTF. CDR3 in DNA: TGTGCCACTTCCGACAGAGCTAACTATGGCTACACCTTC.

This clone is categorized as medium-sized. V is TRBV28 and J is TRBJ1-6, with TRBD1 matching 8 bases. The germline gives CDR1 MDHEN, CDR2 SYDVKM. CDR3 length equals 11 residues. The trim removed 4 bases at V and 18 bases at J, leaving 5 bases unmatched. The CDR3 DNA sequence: TGTGCCAGCAGTTCCCCGGGACAGGACCACTTT. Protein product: CASSSPGQDHF.

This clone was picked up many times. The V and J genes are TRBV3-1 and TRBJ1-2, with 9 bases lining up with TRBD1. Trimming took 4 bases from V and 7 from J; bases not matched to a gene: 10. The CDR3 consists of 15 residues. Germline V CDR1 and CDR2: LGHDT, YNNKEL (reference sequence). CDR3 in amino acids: CASSLTGTGNVGYTF. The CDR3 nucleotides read TGTGCCAGCAGCCTAACGGGGACAGGGAATGTTGGCTACACCTTC.

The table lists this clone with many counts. The CDR3 here is CASRPKGSGRATDTQYF. The CDR3 DNA is TGTGCCAGCAGGCCAAAGGGGAGCGGGAGGGCCACAGATACGCAGTATTTT. The chain combines TRBV28 with TRBJ2-3; 10 bases match TRBD2. V lost 6 bases to trimming and J lost 2 bases; unmatched junction nucleotides: 11. Per the germline V gene, CDR1 is MDHEN and CDR2 is SYDVKM. CDR3 size: 17 residues.

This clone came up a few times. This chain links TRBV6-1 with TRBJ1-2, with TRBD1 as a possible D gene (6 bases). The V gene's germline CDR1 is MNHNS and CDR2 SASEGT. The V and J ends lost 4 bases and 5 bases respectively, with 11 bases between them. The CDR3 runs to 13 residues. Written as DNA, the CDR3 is TGTGCCAGCAGTGTAAGGGGGGAGTATGGCTACACCTTC. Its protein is CASSVRGEYGYTF.

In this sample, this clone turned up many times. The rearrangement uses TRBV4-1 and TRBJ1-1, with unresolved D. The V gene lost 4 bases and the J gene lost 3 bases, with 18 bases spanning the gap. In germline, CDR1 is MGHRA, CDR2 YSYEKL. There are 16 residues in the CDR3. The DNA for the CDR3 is TGCGCCAGCAGCCCTCCGAGGATCGCCACGTACACTGAAGCTTTCTTT. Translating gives CASSPPRIATYTEAFF.

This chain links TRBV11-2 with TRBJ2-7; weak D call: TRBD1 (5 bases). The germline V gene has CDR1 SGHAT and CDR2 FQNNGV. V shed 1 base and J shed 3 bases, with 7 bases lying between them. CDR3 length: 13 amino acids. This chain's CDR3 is CASSLVQGYEQYF. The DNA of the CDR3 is TGTGCCAGCAGCTTAGTTCAGGGCTACGAGCAGTACTTC.

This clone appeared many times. The CDR3 loop is CSARDTGISSYNEQFF. The DNA of the CDR3 is TGCAGTGCTAGAGATACGGGAATAAGCTCCTACAATGAGCAGTTCTTC. The V and J genes are TRBV20-1 and TRBJ2-1, with D possibly TRBD2 on 5 matching bases. The CDR3 is 16 residues long. V was clipped by 0 bases and J by 0 bases, with 12 bases between them. Germline CDR1 reads DFQATT; CDR2 reads SNEGSKA (reference sequence).

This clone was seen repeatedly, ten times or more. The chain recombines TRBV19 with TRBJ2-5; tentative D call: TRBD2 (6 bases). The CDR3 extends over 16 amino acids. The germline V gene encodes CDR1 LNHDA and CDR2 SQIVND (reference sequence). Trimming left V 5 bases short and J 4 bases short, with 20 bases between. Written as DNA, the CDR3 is TGTGCCAGTAGTTCTGGAGGGATCGGGGAGCGAGAGACCCAGTACTTC. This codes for CASSSGGIGERETQYF.

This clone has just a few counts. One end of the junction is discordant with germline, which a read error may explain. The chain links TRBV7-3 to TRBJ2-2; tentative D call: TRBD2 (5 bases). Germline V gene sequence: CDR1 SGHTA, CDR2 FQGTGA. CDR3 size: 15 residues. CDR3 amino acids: CASSLTVVSPGELLF. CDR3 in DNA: TGTGCCAGCAGCTTAACTGTGGTATCTCCCGGGGAGCTGCTTTTT.

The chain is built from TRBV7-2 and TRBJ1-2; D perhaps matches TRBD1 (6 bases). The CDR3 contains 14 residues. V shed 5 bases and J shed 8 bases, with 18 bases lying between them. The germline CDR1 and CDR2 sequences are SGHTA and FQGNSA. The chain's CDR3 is CASSPRGGGMGYTF. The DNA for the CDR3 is TGTGCCAGCAGCCCCAGGGGAGGGGGTATGGGCTACACCTTC.

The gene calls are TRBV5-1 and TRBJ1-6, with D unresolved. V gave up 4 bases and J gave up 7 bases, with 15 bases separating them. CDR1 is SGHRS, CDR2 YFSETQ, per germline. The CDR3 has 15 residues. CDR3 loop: CASSRAGGGNSPLHF. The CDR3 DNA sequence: TGCGCCAGCAGCCGGGCGGGTGGAGGGAATTCACCCCTCCACTTT.

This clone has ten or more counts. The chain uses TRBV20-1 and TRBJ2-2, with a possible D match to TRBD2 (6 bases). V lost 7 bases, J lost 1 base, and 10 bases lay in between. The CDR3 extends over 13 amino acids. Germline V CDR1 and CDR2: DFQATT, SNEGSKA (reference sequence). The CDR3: CSVAEGNTGELFF. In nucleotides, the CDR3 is TGCAGTGTTGCGGAGGGGAACACCGGGGAGCTGTTTTTT.

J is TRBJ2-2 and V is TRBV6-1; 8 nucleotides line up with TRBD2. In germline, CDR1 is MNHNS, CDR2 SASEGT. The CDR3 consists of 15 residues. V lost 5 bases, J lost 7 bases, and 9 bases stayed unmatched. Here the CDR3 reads CASSRTSPNVGELFF. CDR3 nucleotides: TGTGCCAGCAGTAGGACTAGCCCGAACGTCGGGGAGCTGTTTTTT.

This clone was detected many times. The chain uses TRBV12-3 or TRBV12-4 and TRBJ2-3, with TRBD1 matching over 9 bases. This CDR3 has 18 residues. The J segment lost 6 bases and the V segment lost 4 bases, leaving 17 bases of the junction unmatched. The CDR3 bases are TGTGCCAGCAGTTCGCCCCCGGGACAGGGAATTCGGGGGGATACGCAGTATTTT. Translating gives CASSSPPGQGIRGDTQYF.

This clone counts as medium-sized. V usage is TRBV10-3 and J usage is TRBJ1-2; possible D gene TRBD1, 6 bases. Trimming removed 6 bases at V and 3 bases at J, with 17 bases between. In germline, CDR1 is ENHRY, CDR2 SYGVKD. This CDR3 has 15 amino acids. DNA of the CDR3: TGTGCCATCAGGTCGGGGGGGGCATATGACTATGGCTACACCTTC. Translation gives CAIRSGGAYDYGYTF.

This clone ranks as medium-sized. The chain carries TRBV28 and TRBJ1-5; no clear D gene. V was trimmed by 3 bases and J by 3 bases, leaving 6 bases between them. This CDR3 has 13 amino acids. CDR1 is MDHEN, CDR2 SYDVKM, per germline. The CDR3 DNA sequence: TGTGCCAGCAGTTTCGACCTCAATCAGCCCCAGCATTTT. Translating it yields CASSFDLNQPQHF.

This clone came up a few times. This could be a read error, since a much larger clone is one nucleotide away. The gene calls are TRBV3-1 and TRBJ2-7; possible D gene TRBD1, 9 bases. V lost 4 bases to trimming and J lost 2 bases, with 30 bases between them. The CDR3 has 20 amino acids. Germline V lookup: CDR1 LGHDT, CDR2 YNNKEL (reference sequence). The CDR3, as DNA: TGTGCCAGCAGCCCAACGACCGGGACAGGGATGGGGACTAGTACCTACGAGCAGTACTTC. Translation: CASSPTTGTGMGTSTYEQYF.

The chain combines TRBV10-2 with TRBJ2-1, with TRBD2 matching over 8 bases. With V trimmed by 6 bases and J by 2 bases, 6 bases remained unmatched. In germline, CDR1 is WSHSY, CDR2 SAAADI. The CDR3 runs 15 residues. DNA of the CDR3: TGCGCCAGCAGGCCGGGGGGGCAGCCCTACAATGAGCAGTTCTTC. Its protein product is CASRPGGQPYNEQFF.

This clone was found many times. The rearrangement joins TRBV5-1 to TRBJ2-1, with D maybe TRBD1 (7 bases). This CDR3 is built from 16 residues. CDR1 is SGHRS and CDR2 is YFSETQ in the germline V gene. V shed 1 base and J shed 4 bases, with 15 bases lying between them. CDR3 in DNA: TGCGCCAGCAGCTTGCCCCAGGGGGGCTATTACAATGAGCAGTTCTTC. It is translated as CASSLPQGGYYNEQFF.

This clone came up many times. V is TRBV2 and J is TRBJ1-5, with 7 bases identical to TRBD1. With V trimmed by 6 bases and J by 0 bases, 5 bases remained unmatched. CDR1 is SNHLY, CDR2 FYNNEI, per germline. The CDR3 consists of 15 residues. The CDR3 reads CASRGDRYSNQPQHF. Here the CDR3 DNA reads TGTGCCAGCAGGGGGGACAGATATAGCAATCAGCCCCAGCATTTT.

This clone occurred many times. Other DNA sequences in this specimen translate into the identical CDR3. The CDR3 here is CSARELGQAPSGANVLTF. The CDR3 nucleotides are TGCAGTGCTAGGGAATTAGGACAGGCCCCCTCTGGGGCCAACGTCCTGACTTTC. The gene calls are TRBV20-1 and TRBJ2-6, with 7 bases fitting TRBD1. After removal of 3 bases from V and 0 bases from J, the junction contained 11 bases not matched to a gene. This CDR3 has 18 residues. Germline values: CDR1 DFQATT, CDR2 SNEGSKA (reference sequence).

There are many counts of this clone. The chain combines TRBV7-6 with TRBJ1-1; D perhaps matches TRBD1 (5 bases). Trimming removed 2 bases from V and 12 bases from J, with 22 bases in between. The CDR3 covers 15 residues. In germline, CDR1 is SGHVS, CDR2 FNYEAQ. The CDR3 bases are TGTGCCAGCAGCTTATTCGGTATCTGGAACAGGTGGTCTTTCTTT. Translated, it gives CASSLFGIWNRWSFF.

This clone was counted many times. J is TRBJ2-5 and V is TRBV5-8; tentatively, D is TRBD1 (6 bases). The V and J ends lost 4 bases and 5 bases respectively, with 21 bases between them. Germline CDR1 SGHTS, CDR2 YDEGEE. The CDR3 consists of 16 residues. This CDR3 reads CASSSNRVLGDETQYF. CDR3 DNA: TGTGCCAGCAGCAGTAACAGGGTTTTGGGGGATGAGACCCAGTACTTC.

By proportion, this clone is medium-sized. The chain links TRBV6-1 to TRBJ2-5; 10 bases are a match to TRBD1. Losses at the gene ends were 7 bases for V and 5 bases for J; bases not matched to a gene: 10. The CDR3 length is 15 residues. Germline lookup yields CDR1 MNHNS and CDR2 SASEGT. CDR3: CASTNRQGARETQYF. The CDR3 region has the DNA TGTGCCAGCACCAACCGACAGGGGGCAAGGGAGACCCAGTACTTC.

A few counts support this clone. In DNA, the CDR3 is TGTGCCAGTAGGGGGGACTCCTACGAGCAGTACTTC. Encoded protein: CASRGDSYEQYF. This sequence joins TRBV19 and TRBJ2-7, with D perhaps TRBD1 or TRBD2 (5 bases each). Germline CDR1 LNHDA, CDR2 SQIVND (reference sequence). This CDR3 region has 12 residues. V lost 6 bases to trimming and J lost 0 bases, with 6 bases between them.

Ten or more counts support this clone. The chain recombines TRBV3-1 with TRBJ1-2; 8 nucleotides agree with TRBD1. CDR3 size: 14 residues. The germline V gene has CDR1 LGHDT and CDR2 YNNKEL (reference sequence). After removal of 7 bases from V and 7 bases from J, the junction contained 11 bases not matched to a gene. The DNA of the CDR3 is TGTGCCAGCAACGTAGGACAGGGAGTAAGTGGCTACACCTTC. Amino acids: CASNVGQGVSGYTF.

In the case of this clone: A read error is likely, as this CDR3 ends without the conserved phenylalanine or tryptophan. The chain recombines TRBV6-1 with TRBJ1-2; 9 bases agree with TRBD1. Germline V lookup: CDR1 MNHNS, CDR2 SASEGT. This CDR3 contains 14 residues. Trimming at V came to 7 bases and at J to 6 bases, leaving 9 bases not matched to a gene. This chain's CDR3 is CASTGYRGRDGYTL. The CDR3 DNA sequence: TGTGCCAGCACGGGGTACAGGGGGCGAGATGGCTACACCTTA.

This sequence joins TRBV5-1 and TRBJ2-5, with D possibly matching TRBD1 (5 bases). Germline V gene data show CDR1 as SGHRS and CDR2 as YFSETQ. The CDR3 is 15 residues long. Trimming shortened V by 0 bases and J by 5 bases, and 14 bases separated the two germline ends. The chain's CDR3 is CASSLVTGPGETQYF. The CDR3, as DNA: TGCGCCAGCAGCTTGGTAACAGGCCCAGGGGAGACCCAGTACTTC.